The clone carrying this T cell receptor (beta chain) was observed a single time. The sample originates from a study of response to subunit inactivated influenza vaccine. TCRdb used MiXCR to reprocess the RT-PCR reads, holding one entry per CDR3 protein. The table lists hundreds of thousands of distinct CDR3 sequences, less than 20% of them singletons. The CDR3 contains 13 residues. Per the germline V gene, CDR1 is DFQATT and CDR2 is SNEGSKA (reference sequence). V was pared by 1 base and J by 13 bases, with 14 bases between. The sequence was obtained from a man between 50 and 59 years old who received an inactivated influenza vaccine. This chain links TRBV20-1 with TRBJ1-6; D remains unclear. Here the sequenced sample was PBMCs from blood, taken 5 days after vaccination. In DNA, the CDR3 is TGCAGTGCTAGAGTGACCCGAGGAGCGCCCCTCCACTTT. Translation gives CSARVTRGAPLHF.